The 21 T cell receptor beta chains below all came from one sample that was sequenced in a study of cytomegalovirus exposure and HLA in healthy donors. 13 Jbeta primers and 60 Vbeta primers were used for the PCR. The repertoire was sequenced with immunoSEQ multiplex PCR; TCRdb's copy has only in-frame clones and lacks some. The sample shows approximately 60,000 clones, 65% to 90% of them seen only once. Sequencing used PBMCs. The receptor source for this set is a man younger than 40 in good health and CMV-seronegative.

The CDR3 DNA is TGCGCCAGCAGCTTGGTACAGGGGGATCGACAGACCCAGTACTTC. Translating it yields CASSLVQGDRQTQYF. This chain connects TRBV5-1 to TRBJ2-5; TRBD1 matches at 8 bases. The germline V gene encodes CDR1 SGHRS and CDR2 YFSETQ. This CDR3 comprises 15 residues. Germline trimming cut 0 bases from V and 6 bases from J; bases unmatched to any gene: 7.

This chain links TRBV20-1 with TRBJ2-1, with D possibly TRBD1 on 6 matching bases. The CDR3 loop spans 11 amino acids. Germline CDR1 is DFQATT and CDR2 is SNEGSKA (reference sequence). Trimming took off 8 bases at V and 6 bases at J, with 11 bases between the two ends. CDR3 bases: TGCAGTACCCAGGGGCGCAATGAGCAGTTCTTC. This encodes CSTQGRNEQFF.

This sequence joins TRBV7-2 and TRBJ1-2, with D unclear. CDR3 length equals 14 residues. CDR1 and CDR2 from the germline V gene are SGHTA and FQGNSA. The V end was cut by 1 base, the J end by 8 bases, with 14 bases between. CDR3 coding DNA: TGTGCCAGCAGCTTAGAGTCAGGCATACGGGGCTACACCTTC. Its translation is CASSLESGIRGYTF.

CDR3 sequence (DNA): TGCGCCAGCAGCCAAGATCCCCGGGGGGGGTACACTGAAGCTTTCTTT. Protein product: CASSQDPRGGYTEAFF. This chain connects TRBV4-3 to TRBJ1-1, with D possibly TRBD1 on 5 matching bases. The V end was cut by 0 bases, the J end by 3 bases, with 14 bases between. The CDR3 spans 16 residues. Germline values: CDR1 LGHNA, CDR2 YSLEER.

The chain is built from TRBV13 and TRBJ2-7; 8 bases line up with TRBD1. Germline CDR1 and CDR2: PRHDT and FYEKMQ (reference sequence). Germline trimming cut 5 bases from V and 3 bases from J; bases unmatched to any gene: 15. The CDR3 loop spans 17 amino acids. The CDR3 sequence is CASSKLFPTGEHYEQYF. The CDR3, as DNA: TGTGCCAGCAGCAAATTATTCCCGACAGGGGAACACTACGAGCAGTACTTC.

The CDR3 nucleotides read TGTGCCATCAGTGGTAGTAGCGGGAGGGACCCAAGGGAGCAGTTCTTC. Translation gives CAISGSSGRDPREQFF. The gene calls are TRBV10-3 and TRBJ2-1; TRBD2 matches at 11 bases. The V segment lost 4 bases and the J segment 10 bases; nucleotides outside the gene matches: 12. Germline CDR1 and CDR2: ENHRY and SYGVKD. The CDR3 spans 16 residues.

The sample holds one count of this clone. The rearrangement joins TRBV6-6 to TRBJ2-1; D gene uncertain. The CDR3 consists of 13 residues. V lost 8 bases to trimming and J lost 3 bases, with 11 bases between them. Germline V CDR1 and CDR2: MNHNY, SVGAGI (reference sequence). Here the CDR3 DNA reads TGTGCCAGCTCCCCCACCGGCTACAATGAGCAGTTCTTC. The encoded protein is CASSPTGYNEQFF.

The chain has TRBV25-1 and TRBJ1-6; 8 nucleotides match TRBD1. The CDR3 consists of 15 residues. Germline V gene lookup returns CDR1 MGHDK and CDR2 SYGVNS. Germline trimming cut 6 bases from V and 10 bases from J; bases unmatched to any gene: 11. This CDR3 is CASSHTQGAWSPLHF. DNA for the CDR3: TGTGCCAGCAGCCACACCCAGGGGGCATGGTCACCCCTCCACTTT. The whole variable domain, remainder taken from reference TRBV25-1 and TRBJ1-6, is EADIYQTPRYLVIGTGKKITLECSQTMGHDKMYWYQQDPGMELHLIHYSYGVNSTEKGDLSSESTVSRIRTEHFPLTLESARPSHTSQYLCASSHTQGAWSPLHFGNGTRLTVT.

The chain joins TRBV9 to TRBJ2-7; 14 bases fit TRBD2. The CDR3 extends over 15 amino acids. Germline CDR1 is SGDLS and CDR2 is YYNGEE. The V and J ends lost 0 bases and 6 bases, in that order; junction bases with no gene match: 2. The CDR3 sequence is CASSVGTSGRSEQYF. Here the CDR3 DNA reads TGTGCCAGCAGCGTAGGGACTAGCGGGAGGAGCGAGCAGTACTTC.

The CDR3 protein is CASSDPGTGRHEQYF. The CDR3 DNA reads as TGTGCCAGCAGCGACCCGGGGACAGGGAGGCACGAGCAGTACTTC. The chain combines TRBV6-6 with TRBJ2-7, with 9 bases that match TRBD1. The trim removed 6 bases at V and 5 bases at J, leaving 11 bases unmatched. In germline, CDR1 is MNHNY, CDR2 SVGAGI (reference sequence). CDR3 length equals 15 residues.

V gene TRBV11-3 combines with J gene TRBJ2-5; a weak D match, TRBD2 (7 bases). Germline CDR1 and CDR2: SGHNT and YENEEA. The V end lost 5 bases, the J end lost 5 bases, and 21 bases lay between the germline ends. CDR3 length: 16 amino acids. CDR3 protein: CASSHGPAGAGETQYF. The CDR3 coding sequence is TGTGCCAGCAGCCATGGACCGGCGGGGGCGGGGGAGACCCAGTACTTC.

In this sample, this clone turned up once. V gene TRBV25-1 combines with J gene TRBJ2-5, with 8 bases matching TRBD2. J gave up 2 bases and V 1 base, and 6 bases lay outside the gene matches. The CDR3 is 16 residues long. CDR1 MGHDK and CDR2 SYGVNS come from the germline V gene. Here the CDR3 reads CASSEWVAGRQETQYF. The CDR3 DNA sequence: TGTGCCAGCAGTGAATGGGTAGCGGGGAGGCAAGAGACCCAGTACTTC.

This chain uses TRBV7-2 with TRBJ2-7; 11 bases agree with TRBD2. CDR3 length: 15 amino acids. J lost 3 bases, V lost 5 bases, and 6 bases had no gene match. Germline V gene lookup returns CDR1 SGHTA and CDR2 FQGNSA. CDR3 residues: CASSKGLADRYEQYF. For the CDR3, the DNA is TGTGCCAGCAGCAAGGGACTAGCGGACCGCTACGAGCAGTACTTC.

The CDR3 loop is CASSSGRINGYTF. Here the CDR3 DNA reads TGTGCCAGCAGCTCCGGGAGGATCAATGGCTACACCTTC. The rearrangement uses TRBV7-8 and TRBJ1-2; D unresolved. The CDR3 extends over 13 amino acids. Germline CDR1 is SGHVS and CDR2 is FQNEAQ. V lost 4 bases and J lost 6, with 12 bases in between. The full variable domain, its missing parts supplied by reference TRBV7-8 and TRBJ1-2, is GAGVSQSPRYKVAKRGQDVALRCDPISGHVSLFWYQQALGQGPEFLTYFQNEAQLDKSGLPSDRFFAERPEGSVSTLKIQRTQQEDSAVYLCASSSGRINGYTFGSGTRLTVV.

V is TRBV28 and J is TRBJ1-2; D uncertain. Per germline, CDR1 MDHEN and CDR2 SYDVKM. CDR3 size: 13 residues. V lost 5 bases and J 7 bases, leaving 14 bases between the germline ends. DNA for the CDR3: TGTGCCAGCAGTACCCTAGGCCGGGGTGGCTACACCTTC. This codes for CASSTLGRGGYTF.

This rearrangement joins TRBV11-2 to TRBJ2-3; 8 bases match TRBD1. Germline CDR1 SGHAT, CDR2 FQNNGV. This CDR3 comprises 15 residues. V lost 5 bases, J lost 3 bases, and 7 bases stayed unmatched. CDR3 nucleotides: TGTGCCAGCAGCAGAGGGCAGGGGGCGACAGATACGCAGTATTTT. Translated, it gives CASSRGQGATDTQYF.

The chain has TRBV27 and TRBJ1-1, with 7 bases aligning to TRBD1. After removal of 6 bases from V and 1 base from J, the junction contained 5 bases not matched to a gene. The CDR3 is made up of 14 amino acids. In germline, CDR1 is MNHEY, CDR2 SMNVEV (reference sequence). The CDR3 is CASSLTGANTEAFF. Here the CDR3 DNA reads TGTGCCAGCAGCCTAACAGGGGCGAACACTGAAGCTTTCTTT.

This chain links TRBV12-5 with TRBJ1-2; 7 bases fit TRBD1. The germline V gene encodes CDR1 LGHNT and CDR2 FRNRAP. There are 14 residues in the CDR3. Germline trimming cut 7 bases from V and 4 bases from J; bases unmatched to any gene: 9. The CDR3 DNA follows: TGTGCTAGTGACACGGGACAGCCGACCTATGGCTACACCTTC. This codes for CASDTGQPTYGYTF.

V gene TRBV7-9 combines with J gene TRBJ2-1, with 7 bases identical to TRBD2. The CDR3 loop spans 17 amino acids. Trimming removed 7 bases from V and 9 bases from J; junction bases left unmatched: 21. Germline values: CDR1 SEHNR, CDR2 FQNEAQ (reference sequence). The CDR3 protein is CASNPTDGAGVSGEQFF. CDR3 nucleotide sequence: TGTGCCAGCAACCCCACAGACGGGGCGGGAGTAAGCGGTGAGCAGTTCTTC.

This clone was found once. The chain links TRBV7-6 to TRBJ2-1; 8 bases fit TRBD2. The CDR3 is 17 amino acids. V lost 0 bases to trimming and J lost 0 bases; unmatched junction nucleotides: 4. CDR1 is SGHVS and CDR2 is FNYEAQ in the germline V gene. CDR3 residues: CASSLAGTSISYNEQFF. The CDR3 coding sequence is TGTGCCAGCAGCTTAGCGGGGACTAGTATCTCCTACAATGAGCAGTTCTTC.

This rearrangement joins TRBV7-9 to TRBJ1-6; tentative D call: TRBD1 (5 bases). This CDR3 spans 14 amino acids. Germline CDR1 SEHNR, CDR2 FQNEAQ (reference sequence). With 2 bases removed from V and 6 bases from J, the gap between germline ends came to 8 bases. The CDR3 nucleotides are TGTGCCAGCAGCTTACTACAGGCTAATTCACCCCTCCACTTT. It yields the protein CASSLLQANSPLHF.